This T cell receptor (beta chain) was obtained from a study of blood T cell repertoires in COVID-19. Whole-study context: The United States, Italy and Spain were the sources of the acute and convalescent COVID-19 samples. Sources were T cells, B-cell-depleted T cells, or PBMCs; the material itself was cDNA or gDNA.

Original analysis: Amplification of reference gene primers was used by the study to estimate nucleated cell counts. Sequencing used immunoSEQ multiplex PCR; TCRdb keeps in-frame clones, though not all of them. The DNA was the basis for D and trimming; V, J and clone size are from that table. The sample has some 73,000 clones, around 85% seen once. The CDR3 has 14 amino acids. Germline CDR1 reads ENHRY; CDR2 reads SYGVKD. Trimming at V came to 4 bases and at J to 2 bases, leaving 4 bases not matched to a gene. The chain is built from TRBV10-3 and TRBJ1-1; TRBD1 matches at 7 bases. The sample comprised peripheral blood. The TCR comes from a woman over 75 with active or convalescent COVID-19. The CDR3 sequence: CAISGQGFNTEAFF. CDR3 in DNA: TGTGCCATCAGTGGACAGGGCTTCAACACTGAAGCTTTCTTT.